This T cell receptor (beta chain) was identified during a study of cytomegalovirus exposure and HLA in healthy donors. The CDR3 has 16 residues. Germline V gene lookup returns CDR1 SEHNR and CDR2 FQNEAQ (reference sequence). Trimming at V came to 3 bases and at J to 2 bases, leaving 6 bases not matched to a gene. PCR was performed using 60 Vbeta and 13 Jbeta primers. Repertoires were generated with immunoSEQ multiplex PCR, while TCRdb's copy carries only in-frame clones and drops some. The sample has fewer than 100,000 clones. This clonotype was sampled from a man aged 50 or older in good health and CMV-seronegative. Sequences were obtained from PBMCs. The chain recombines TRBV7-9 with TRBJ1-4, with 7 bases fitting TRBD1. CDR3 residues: CASSFPRGRTNEKLFF. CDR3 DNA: TGTGCCAGCAGCTTCCCCAGGGGGAGGACTAATGAAAAACTGTTTTTT.